This TCR beta chain is drawn from a study of shared clonotypes between healthy human individuals. Study as a whole: The plates for each donor numbered three CD4 naive, three CD4 memory, two CD8 naive and one CD8 memory.

The V end lost 0 bases, the J end lost 5 bases, and 8 bases lay between the germline ends. The germline gives CDR1 SGHRS, CDR2 YFSETQ. The CDR3 runs to 13 residues. Sequencing was at deep level. Repertoires were generated with immunoSEQ multiplex PCR, while TCRdb's copy carries only in-frame clones and drops some. The table shows a few million clones, with 92% occurring only once. Comments on this clone: What it binds is not known. This CDR3 is also generated by other DNA sequences in the sample.

Findings and caveats of the study: Even with large depth, rarefaction showed that sorted-subset sequencing was incomplete. The study found lower generation probabilities in non-shared clonotypes than in those shared by all four donors.

The sequence came from a man younger than 30 in good health. Some clones in this sample may be carry-over from other donors' samples. Sequencing input: naive CD4+ T cells from PBMCs. The subset is: CD45RA+ positively selected. The genes are TRBV5-1 and TRBJ1-2; possibly TRBD1 for D (5 bases). Written as DNA, the CDR3 is TGCGCCAGCAGCTTGGTGGGGACTTATGGCTACACCTTC. Translated, it gives CASSLVGTYGYTF.